This T cell receptor (beta chain) was profiled in a study of T cells in Graves' hyperthyroidism and ophthalmopathy. At the level of the study: Peripheral blood collection took place at initial diagnosis, before any treatment.

Researchers took RNA transcripts and amplified the TCR beta CDR3 regions from them. HTBI primers were the set used in a first-round RT-PCR of the TCR CDR3. TCRdb reprocessed the multiplex PCR reads via MiXCR and lists one record per CDR3 protein. The top ten clones hold about 27% of a sample with about 360,000 distinct CDR3 sequences, more than 15% of them seen once. The study's findings and limits: Stable hyperthyroidism was told apart from ophthalmopathy by a model built on 13 V-J features. The blood repertoire included most of the expanded thyroid clonotypes above 0.001.

The CDR3 runs to 15 residues. CDR1 is ENHRY and CDR2 is SYGVKD in the germline V gene. V lost 9 bases to trimming and J lost 3 bases, with 19 bases between them. The authors obtained PBMCs from about 9 ml of fresh peripheral blood. Of note for this clonotype: What it recognizes is unknown.

Sequencing was performed on blood. This chain joins TRBV10-3 and TRBJ2-3; D is unclear. This clonotype originated in a woman between 18 and 29 years old with Graves' hyperthyroidism that later progressed to Graves' ophthalmopathy. CDR3 sequence: CAISHTTSATDTQYF. In DNA, the CDR3 is TGTGCCATTTCTCACACTACGTCCGCTACAGATACGCAGTATTTT.